One and the same sample provided the 31 T cell receptor beta chains below, sequenced in a study of spatial heterogeneity in lung cancer (dated by TCRdb to the late 2010s). Libraries were constructed by 5' RACE. The listed sequencing device is NextSeq 500. TCRdb cleaned the public reads at Q25 with fastp, built clones with MiXCR and kept in-frame beta chains. Each CDR3 protein appears once, grouped with its most common genes and DNA. This sample is represented by about 70,000 distinct CDR3 sequences; over 7% of them were singletons. Under 2.5% of the sample is in the top ten clones. The time point label, read with the paper, signifies: blood at routine non-recurrence follow-up after resection. The input for sequencing was PBMCs, taken at follow-up. Receptors originate from a female donor with early-stage non-small cell lung cancer.

This clonotype was detected many times. J is TRBJ1-1 and V is TRBV18; D is undetermined. V was pared by 3 bases and J by 3 bases, with 11 bases between. There are 14 residues in the CDR3. Germline V gene lookup returns CDR1 KGHSH and CDR2 LQKENI. The CDR3 coding sequence is TGTGCCAGCTCACCGAGGAGTGCGGACACTGAAGCTTTCTTT. Protein: CASSPRSADTEAFF.

V is TRBV7-9 and J is TRBJ1-1; the D is unclear. Trimming cost V 1 base and J 6 bases, with 9 bases left between them. Germline V gene sequence: CDR1 SEHNR, CDR2 FQNEAQ (reference sequence). The CDR3 spans 13 residues. CDR3 bases: TGTGCCAGCAGCTTAGTGGTGACCCCTGAAGCTTTCTTT. Amino acid sequence: CASSLVVTPEAFF. The variable domain in full, with the rest retrieved from reference TRBV7-9 and TRBJ1-1, is DTGVSQNPRHKITKRGQNVTFRCDPISEHNRLYWYRQTLGQGPEFLTYFQNEAQLEKSRLLSDRFSAERPKGSFSTLEIQRTEQGDSAMYLCASSLVVTPEAFFGQGTRLTVV.

The chain combines TRBV5-1 with TRBJ2-3; 7 bases match TRBD2. Germline CDR1 SGHRS, CDR2 YFSETQ. This CDR3 is 13 amino acids long. V shed 4 bases and J 5 bases; nucleotides not matched to a gene: 4. The CDR3 DNA is TGCGCCAGCAGCCTCCAGCGGGAAGATACGCAGTATTTT. Amino acid sequence: CASSLQREDTQYF. The full variable domain, in which reference TRBV5-1 and TRBJ2-3 provide the parts outside the CDR3, is KAGVTQTPRYLIKTRGQQVTLSCSPISGHRSVSWYQQTPGQGLQFLFEYFSETQRNKGNFPGRFSGRQFSNSRSEMNVSTLELGDSALYLCASSLQREDTQYFGPGTRLTVL.

This clonotype was picked up a small number of times. CDR3 region: CSAAAGDPGANVLTF. CDR3 DNA sequence: TGCAGTGCCGCAGCAGGGGACCCTGGGGCCAACGTCCTGACTTTC. V usage is TRBV20-1 and J usage is TRBJ2-6, with D perhaps TRBD1 (6 bases). The germline CDR1 and CDR2 sequences are DFQATT and SNEGSKA (reference sequence). V was trimmed by 6 bases and J by 2 bases, leaving 14 bases between them. CDR3 length: 15 residues.

This clonotype was observed at least ten times. The rearrangement joins TRBV2 to TRBJ2-7, with D possibly TRBD2 on 5 matching bases. Trimming shortened V by 7 bases and J by 2 bases, and 21 bases separated the two germline ends. The CDR3 sequence is 16 residues long. Germline assignment: CDR1 SNHLY and CDR2 FYNNEI. The CDR3 nucleotides read TGTGCCAGCACCCTGGGGTTGGGGTGGGGAGCCTACGAGCAGTACTTC. This encodes CASTLGLGWGAYEQYF.

This clonotype was counted at least ten times. J is TRBJ2-5 and V is TRBV27; D not resolved. Trimming removed 6 bases from V and 1 base from J, with 9 bases in between. Germline V gene data show CDR1 as MNHEY and CDR2 as SMNVEV (reference sequence). CDR3 size: 13 residues. CDR3 residues: CASSRRAQETQYF. The DNA of the CDR3 is TGTGCCAGCAGCCGAAGGGCCCAAGAGACCCAGTACTTC.

This clonotype was seen ten or more times. The chain carries TRBV7-9 and TRBJ2-7; 7 bases fit TRBD2. Germline V gene lookup returns CDR1 SEHNR and CDR2 FQNEAQ (reference sequence). V shed 5 bases, J shed 6 bases, and the junction held 10 bases outside the gene matches. The CDR3 length is 14 residues. In DNA form, the CDR3 reads TGTGCCAGCAGCGCCGGCGGTCTAGCGGCCGAGCAGTACTTC. Its protein is CASSAGGLAAEQYF.

This clonotype was seen ten or more times. The J gene is TRBJ2-3, the V gene TRBV4-1; perhaps TRBD2 as D (5 bases). The V and J ends lost 3 bases and 3 bases respectively, with 10 bases between them. From germline, CDR1 is MGHRA and CDR2 YSYEKL. This CDR3 spans 14 amino acids. The CDR3 spells CASSQERATDTQYF. CDR3 in DNA: TGCGCCAGCAGCCAGGAGAGGGCTACAGATACGCAGTATTTT.

This clonotype was counted a few times. CDR3 amino acids: CASSRGLAGADTQYF. The DNA of the CDR3 is TGTGCCAGCAGTCGGGGACTAGCGGGAGCAGATACGCAGTATTTT. The genes are TRBV6-5 and TRBJ2-3; 14 bases map to TRBD2. The germline V gene has CDR1 MNHEY and CDR2 SVGAGI. The CDR3 is made up of 15 amino acids. Germline trimming cut 5 bases from V and 4 bases from J; bases unmatched to any gene: 2.

In this sample, this clonotype turned up many times. The chain links TRBV5-1 to TRBJ1-3, with unresolved D. Germline CDR1 reads SGHRS; CDR2 reads YFSETQ. The V end lost 3 bases, the J end lost 0 bases, and 10 bases lay between the germline ends. CDR3 length: 15 residues. Here the CDR3 DNA reads TGCGCCAGCAGCTCCACCGGGGACTCTGGAAACACCATATATTTT. This gives the protein CASSSTGDSGNTIYF.

The sample holds many counts of this clonotype. The chain recombines TRBV24-1 with TRBJ2-5, with 8 bases fitting TRBD1. Germline V CDR1 and CDR2: KGHDR, SFDVKD. CDR3 length: 16 amino acids. The V segment lost 5 bases and the J segment 3 bases; nucleotides outside the gene matches: 10. The CDR3 bases are TGTGCCACCAGTGCCCCGGACAGGGCAGGGGAAGAGACCCAGTACTTC. Translated, it gives CATSAPDRAGEETQYF.

The chain uses TRBV6-6 and TRBJ2-1, with 7 bases fitting TRBD2. Germline V lookup: CDR1 MNHNY, CDR2 SVGAGI (reference sequence). Germline trimming cut 6 bases from V and 0 bases from J; bases unmatched to any gene: 5. The CDR3 is 15 amino acids. The CDR3: CASRRAGSSYNEQFF. In DNA form, the CDR3 reads TGTGCCAGCAGAAGAGCGGGGAGCTCCTACAATGAGCAGTTCTTC.

This clonotype was detected ten times or more. The V and J genes are TRBV18 and TRBJ2-3; D unclear. CDR3 size: 14 residues. Germline V gene lookup returns CDR1 KGHSH and CDR2 LQKENI. Trimming took 0 bases from V and 0 from J, leaving 4 bases between them. The CDR3 DNA reads as TGTGCCAGCTCACCACCGCCCAGCACAGATACGCAGTATTTT. It translates to CASSPPPSTDTQYF.

As concerns this clonotype: This may be a read error: a much more frequent sequence differs by one nucleotide. The genes are TRBV18 and TRBJ2-2, with TRBD2 matching 12 bases. J lost 7 bases, V lost 4 bases, and 7 bases had no gene match. Germline assignment: CDR1 KGHSH and CDR2 LQKENI. This CDR3 has 16 residues. The CDR3 region is CASSRRLAGAIGELFF. The CDR3 DNA sequence: TGTGCCAGCTCACGGAGACTAGCGGGGGCCATCGGGGAGCTGTTTTTT. Complete variable domain (other parts from reference TRBV18 and TRBJ2-2): NAGVMQNPRHLVRRRGQEARLRCSPMKGHSHVYWYRQLPEEGLKFMVYLQKENIIDESGMPKERFSAEFPKEGPSILRIQQVVRGDSAAYFCASSRRLAGAIGELFFGEGSRLTVL.

This clonotype was counted ten times or more. The rearrangement links TRBV28 to TRBJ1-1; TRBD1 aligns across 7 bases. From germline, CDR1 is MDHEN and CDR2 SYDVKM. Trimming cost V 5 bases and J 0 bases; bases outside gene matches: 3. CDR3 length: 14 residues. This chain's CDR3 is CASSDRVLNTEAFF. As DNA, the CDR3 is TGTGCCAGCAGTGACAGGGTTTTGAACACTGAAGCTTTCTTT.

V gene TRBV7-3 combines with J gene TRBJ2-2; D uncertain. CDR1 is SGHTA, CDR2 FQGTGA, per germline. The CDR3 totals 15 residues. Trimming pared 1 base from V and 6 bases from J, leaving 12 bases between. CDR3 region: CASSLIGSSAGELFF. DNA of the CDR3: TGTGCCAGCAGCTTAATCGGCAGCTCGGCCGGGGAGCTGTTTTTT.

This clonotype was seen a handful of times. The V gene is TRBV7-3, the J gene TRBJ2-7, with TRBD2 matching over 8 bases. V was pared by 1 base and J by 7 bases, with 9 bases of the junction left unmatched. There are 15 residues in the CDR3. Germline loops: CDR1 SGHTA, CDR2 FQGTGA. The CDR3 DNA is TGTGCCAGCAGCTTAAACCCAGCGGGAGCTCGGGAGCAGTACTTC. Translating it yields CASSLNPAGAREQYF.

The rearrangement uses TRBV15 and TRBJ1-1; 8 bases line up with TRBD1. The V and J ends lost 5 bases and 2 bases, in that order; junction bases with no gene match: 4. Germline-derived CDR1 and CDR2 are LNHNV and YYDKDF (reference sequence). The CDR3 extends over 14 amino acids. The CDR3 region is CATSRQGFNTEAFF. The CDR3, as DNA: TGTGCCACCAGCCGACAGGGGTTCAACACTGAAGCTTTCTTT.

A few counts support this clonotype. For the CDR3, the DNA is TGTGCCAGCAGTTACGACGGGGGAACAGAGACCCAGTACTTC. The encoded protein is CASSYDGGTETQYF. The genes are TRBV27 and TRBJ2-5, with D possibly being TRBD2 (6 bases). This CDR3 has 14 residues. The germline CDR1 and CDR2 sequences are MNHEY and SMNVEV (reference sequence). V was trimmed by 4 bases and J by 4 bases, leaving 13 bases between them.

The chain carries TRBV29-1 and TRBJ2-1; 10 nucleotides agree with TRBD2. Per germline, CDR1 SQVTM and CDR2 ANQGSEA. J was trimmed by 9 bases and V by 4 bases; bases with no gene match: 9. The CDR3 is 14 amino acids. CDR3 loop: CSVASLAGGIEQFF. The DNA for the CDR3 is TGCAGCGTTGCGAGCTTAGCGGGAGGCATTGAGCAGTTCTTC.

At least ten counts were recorded for this clonotype. J is TRBJ2-7 and V is TRBV27, with 7 bases lining up with TRBD1. The length of the CDR3 is 14 residues. Germline CDR1 is MNHEY and CDR2 is SMNVEV (reference sequence). V dropped 8 bases and J dropped 1; count of bases not matched to a gene: 8. For the CDR3, the DNA is TGTGCCAGCTCGCAGGGACAGCTTTCCTACGAGCAGTACTTC. It specifies CASSQGQLSYEQYF.

This clonotype was recorded at least ten times. This sequence joins TRBV5-1 and TRBJ2-7; TRBD1 aligns across 8 bases. This CDR3 has 14 amino acids. With 0 bases clipped from V and 5 bases from J, the junction kept 4 bases outside the gene matches. Germline CDR1 SGHRS, CDR2 YFSETQ. As DNA, the CDR3 is TGCGCCAGCAGCTTGGGCCAGGGGGCCCACGAGCAGTACTTC. This sequence encodes CASSLGQGAHEQYF.

The chain couples TRBV20-1 to TRBJ2-1, with 7 bases matching TRBD1. V was pared by 6 bases and J by 6 bases, with 8 bases of the junction left unmatched. Germline V lookup: CDR1 DFQATT, CDR2 SNEGSKA (reference sequence). The CDR3 extends over 13 amino acids. The CDR3 region is CSAVTGNSNEQFF. The DNA of the CDR3 is TGCAGTGCCGTGACAGGGAATAGCAATGAGCAGTTCTTC.

This clonotype was observed at least ten times. The rearrangement links TRBV13 to TRBJ2-7; D unclear. V was trimmed by 0 bases and J by 1 base, leaving 10 bases between them. This CDR3 has 15 residues. Germline CDR1 PRHDT, CDR2 FYEKMQ (reference sequence). CDR3 DNA: TGTGCCAGCAGCTTAGGAGCCACCCAGTCCTACGAGCAGTACTTC. Amino acid sequence: CASSLGATQSYEQYF.

This clonotype was seen many times. V usage is TRBV12-3 or TRBV12-4 and J usage is TRBJ2-1; D may match TRBD1 or TRBD2 (5 bases each). The CDR3 is 12 residues long. V lost 5 bases and J lost 14, with 16 bases in between. The CDR3 bases are TGTGCCAGCAGTAGAGGGACGGATAATGAGTTCTTC. This gives the protein CASSRGTDNEFF.

This clonotype appeared many times. This chain links TRBV14 with TRBJ1-3; D gene ambiguous. The V gene lost 4 bases and the J gene lost 3 bases, with 10 bases spanning the gap. CDR3 length: 14 amino acids. CDR1 is SGHDN, CDR2 FVKESK, per germline. The CDR3 here is CASSPLWGGNTIYF. DNA for the CDR3: TGTGCCAGCAGCCCCCTCTGGGGTGGAAACACCATATATTTT.

There are a few counts of this clonotype. This chain connects TRBV20-1 to TRBJ2-7; 7 bases agree with TRBD1. The V gene's germline CDR1 is DFQATT and CDR2 SNEGSKA (reference sequence). The CDR3 length is 14 residues. V lost 6 bases, J lost 12 bases, and 20 bases stayed unmatched. CDR3 residues: CSATPDRVVGELYF. CDR3 nucleotide sequence: TGCAGTGCAACCCCCGACAGGGTGGTCGGGGAGTTGTACTTC.

This clonotype was seen at least ten times. The CDR3 DNA reads TGTGCCAGCAGCCCCCAGACAGGGATGAACACCGGGGAGCTGTTTTTT. Its protein is CASSPQTGMNTGELFF. The chain couples TRBV11-2 to TRBJ2-2; 7 positions match TRBD1. CDR3 size: 16 residues. With 5 bases clipped from V and 1 base from J, the junction kept 7 bases outside the gene matches. Per the germline V gene, CDR1 is SGHAT and CDR2 is FQNNGV.

This clonotype was observed a few times. The rearrangement joins TRBV27 to TRBJ2-3; TRBD2 might be the D (5 bases). The length of the CDR3 is 12 residues. Germline V gene data show CDR1 as MNHEY and CDR2 as SMNVEV (reference sequence). The V and J ends lost 5 bases and 4 bases respectively, with 7 bases between them. The CDR3 DNA reads TGTGCCAGCAGTCGGACTTCAGATACGCAGTATTTT. Protein sequence: CASSRTSDTQYF.

This clonotype appeared many times. This chain connects TRBV12-3 or TRBV12-4 to TRBJ1-2, with a tentative D call TRBD1 (6 bases). Trimming shortened V by 7 bases and J by 4 bases, and 16 bases separated the two germline ends. This CDR3 region has 14 residues. CDR3 loop: CASTSPGVGYGYTF. CDR3 sequence (DNA): TGTGCCAGCACTTCCCCAGGGGTCGGCTATGGCTACACCTTC.

The V gene is TRBV12-3 or TRBV12-4, the J gene TRBJ1-5, with D unresolved. The V end was cut by 2 bases, the J end by 0 bases, with 8 bases between. The CDR3 is 15 amino acids. The CDR3 nucleotides read TGTGCCAGCAGTTTATTGGCAGATAGCAATCAGCCCCAGCATTTT. Its protein product is CASSLLADSNQPQHF.